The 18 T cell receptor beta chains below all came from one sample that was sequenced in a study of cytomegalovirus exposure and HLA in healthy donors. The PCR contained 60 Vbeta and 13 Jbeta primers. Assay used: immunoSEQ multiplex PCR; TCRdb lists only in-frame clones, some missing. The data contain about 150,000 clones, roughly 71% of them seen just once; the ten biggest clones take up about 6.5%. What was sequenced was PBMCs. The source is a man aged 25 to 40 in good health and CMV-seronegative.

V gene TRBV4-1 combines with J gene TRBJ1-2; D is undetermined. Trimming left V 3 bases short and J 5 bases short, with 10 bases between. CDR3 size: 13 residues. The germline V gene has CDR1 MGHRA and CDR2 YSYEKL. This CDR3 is CASSQAGSYGYTF. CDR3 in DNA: TGCGCCAGCAGCCAGGCGGGGTCATATGGCTACACCTTC.

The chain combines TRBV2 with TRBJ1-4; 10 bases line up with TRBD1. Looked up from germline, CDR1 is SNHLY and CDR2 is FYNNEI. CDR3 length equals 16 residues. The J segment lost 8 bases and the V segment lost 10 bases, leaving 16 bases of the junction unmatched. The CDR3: CATNRDRGIPGEKLFF. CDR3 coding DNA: TGTGCCACCAACCGGGACAGGGGCATACCAGGCGAAAAACTGTTTTTT.

CDR3 protein: CASQGQGSNYGYTF. The CDR3 DNA sequence: TGTGCCAGTCAGGGGCAGGGATCTAACTATGGCTACACCTTC. The J gene is TRBJ1-2, the V gene TRBV19; a possible D gene is TRBD1 (6 bases). In germline, CDR1 is LNHDA, CDR2 SQIVND (reference sequence). The CDR3 runs to 14 residues. V lost 8 bases and J lost 0, with 13 bases in between.

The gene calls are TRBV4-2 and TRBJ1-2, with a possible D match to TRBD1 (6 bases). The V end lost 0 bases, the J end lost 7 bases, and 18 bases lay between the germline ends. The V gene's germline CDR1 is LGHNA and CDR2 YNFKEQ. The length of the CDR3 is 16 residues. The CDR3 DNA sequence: TGTGCCAGCAGCCAAGATCGGGTCAGGGGCGCGCGTGGCTACACCTTC. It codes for CASSQDRVRGARGYTF.

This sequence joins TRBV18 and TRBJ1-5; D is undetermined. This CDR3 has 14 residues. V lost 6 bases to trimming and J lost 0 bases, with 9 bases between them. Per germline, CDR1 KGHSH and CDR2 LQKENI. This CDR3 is CASSPSVSNQPQHF. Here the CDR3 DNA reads TGTGCCAGCTCGCCCAGCGTTAGCAATCAGCCCCAGCATTTT. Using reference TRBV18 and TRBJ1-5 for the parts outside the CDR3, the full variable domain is NAGVMQNPRHLVRRRGQEARLRCSPMKGHSHVYWYRQLPEEGLKFMVYLQKENIIDESGMPKERFSAEFPKEGPSILRIQQVVRGDSAAYFCASSPSVSNQPQHFGDGTRLSIL.

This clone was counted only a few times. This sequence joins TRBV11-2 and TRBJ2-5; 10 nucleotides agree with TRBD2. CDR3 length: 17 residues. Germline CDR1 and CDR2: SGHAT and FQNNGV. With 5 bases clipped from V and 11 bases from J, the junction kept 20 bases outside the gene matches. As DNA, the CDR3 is TGTGCCAGCAGCACCTCGGCGGGGCTAGCGGGAGATGGGGGGCAGTACTTC. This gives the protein CASSTSAGLAGDGGQYF.

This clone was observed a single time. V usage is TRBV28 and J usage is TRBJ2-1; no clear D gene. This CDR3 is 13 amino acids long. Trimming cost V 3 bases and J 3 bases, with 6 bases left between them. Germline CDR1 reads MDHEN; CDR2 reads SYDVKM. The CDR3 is CASSFQVYNEQFF. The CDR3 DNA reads TGTGCCAGCAGTTTCCAGGTCTACAATGAGCAGTTCTTC.

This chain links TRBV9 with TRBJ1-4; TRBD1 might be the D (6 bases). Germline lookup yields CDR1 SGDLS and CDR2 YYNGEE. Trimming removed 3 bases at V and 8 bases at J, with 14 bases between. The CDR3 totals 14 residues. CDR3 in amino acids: CASSETGSSEKLFF. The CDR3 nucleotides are TGTGCCAGCAGCGAAACAGGGTCGAGCGAAAAACTGTTTTTT.

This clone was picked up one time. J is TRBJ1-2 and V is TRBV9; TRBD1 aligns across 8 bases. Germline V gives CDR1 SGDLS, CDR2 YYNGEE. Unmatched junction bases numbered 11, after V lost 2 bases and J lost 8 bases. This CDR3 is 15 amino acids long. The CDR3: CASSVLGQGLWGYTF. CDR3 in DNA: TGTGCCAGCAGCGTCCTTGGACAGGGACTTTGGGGCTACACCTTC.

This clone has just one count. The CDR3 sequence: CASSPRSYQIPGATNEKLFF. CDR3 bases: TGTGCCAGCAGCCCGAGATCGTACCAAATACCGGGTGCAACTAATGAAAAACTGTTTTTT. The rearrangement joins TRBV21-1 to TRBJ1-4. TRBV21-1 is flagged as a pseudogene. The CDR3 length is 20 residues.

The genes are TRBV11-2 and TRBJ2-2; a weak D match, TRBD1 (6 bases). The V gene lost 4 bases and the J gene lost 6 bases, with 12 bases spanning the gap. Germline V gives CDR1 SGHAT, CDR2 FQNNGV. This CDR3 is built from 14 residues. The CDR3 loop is CASSSQGLSGELFF. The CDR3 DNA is TGTGCCAGCAGCTCACAGGGTCTCTCCGGGGAGCTGTTTTTT.

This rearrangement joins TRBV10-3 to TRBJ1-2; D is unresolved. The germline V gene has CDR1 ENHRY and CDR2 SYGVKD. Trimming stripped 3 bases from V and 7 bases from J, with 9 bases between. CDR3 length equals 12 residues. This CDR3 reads CAISDEGSGYTF. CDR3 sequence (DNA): TGTGCCATCAGTGATGAGGGATCTGGCTACACCTTC.

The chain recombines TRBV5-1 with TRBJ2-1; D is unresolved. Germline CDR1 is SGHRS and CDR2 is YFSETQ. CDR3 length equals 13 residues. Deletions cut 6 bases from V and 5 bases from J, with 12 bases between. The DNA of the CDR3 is TGCGCCAGCAAGGTAGCAAATGACAATGAGCAGTTCTTC. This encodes CASKVANDNEQFF.

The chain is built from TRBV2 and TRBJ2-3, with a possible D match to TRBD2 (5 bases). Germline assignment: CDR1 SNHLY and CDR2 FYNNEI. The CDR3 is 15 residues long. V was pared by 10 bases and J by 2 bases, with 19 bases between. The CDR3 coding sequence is TGTGCCACCTCAGTAGGACTGGCTACCACAGATACGCAGTATTTT. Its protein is CATSVGLATTDTQYF.

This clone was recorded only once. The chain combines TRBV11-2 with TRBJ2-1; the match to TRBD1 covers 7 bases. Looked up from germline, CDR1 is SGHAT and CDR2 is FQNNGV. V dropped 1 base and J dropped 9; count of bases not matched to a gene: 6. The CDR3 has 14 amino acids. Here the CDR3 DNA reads TGTGCCAGCAGCTTAGGAGGGGGCCGGGGTGAGCAGTTCTTC. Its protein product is CASSLGGGRGEQFF.

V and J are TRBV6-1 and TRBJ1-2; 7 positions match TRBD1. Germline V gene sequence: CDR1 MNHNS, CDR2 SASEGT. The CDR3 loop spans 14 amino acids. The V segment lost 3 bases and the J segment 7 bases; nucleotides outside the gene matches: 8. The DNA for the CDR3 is TGTGCCAGCAGTGATTCCGGGACAGTACCTGGCTACACCTTC. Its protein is CASSDSGTVPGYTF.

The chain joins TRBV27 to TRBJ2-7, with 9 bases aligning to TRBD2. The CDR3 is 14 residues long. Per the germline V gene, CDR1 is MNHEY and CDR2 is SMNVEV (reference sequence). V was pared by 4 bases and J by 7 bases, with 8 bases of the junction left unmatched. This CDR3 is CASSSLRGGKEQYF. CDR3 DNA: TGTGCCAGCAGTTCGTTGCGGGGGGGGAAGGAGCAGTACTTC.

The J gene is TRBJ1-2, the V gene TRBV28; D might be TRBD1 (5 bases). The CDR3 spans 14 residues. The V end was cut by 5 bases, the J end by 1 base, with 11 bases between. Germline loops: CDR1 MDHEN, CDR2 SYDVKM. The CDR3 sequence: CASSLQEINYGYTF. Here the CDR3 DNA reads TGTGCCAGCAGTCTACAGGAGATTAACTATGGCTACACCTTC.